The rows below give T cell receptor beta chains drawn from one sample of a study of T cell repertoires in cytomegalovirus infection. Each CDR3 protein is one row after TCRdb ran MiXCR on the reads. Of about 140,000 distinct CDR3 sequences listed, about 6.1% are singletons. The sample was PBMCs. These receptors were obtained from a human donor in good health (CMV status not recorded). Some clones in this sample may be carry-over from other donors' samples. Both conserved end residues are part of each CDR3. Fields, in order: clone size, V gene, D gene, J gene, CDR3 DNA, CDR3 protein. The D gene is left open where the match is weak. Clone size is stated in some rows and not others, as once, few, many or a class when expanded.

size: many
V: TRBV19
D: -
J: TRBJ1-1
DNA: TGTGCCAGTAGTCAAAAGAGGGAGGCCACTGAAGCTTTCTTT
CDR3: CASSQKREATEAFF

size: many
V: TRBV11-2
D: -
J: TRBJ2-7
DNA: TGTGCCAGCAGCACGAGCTCCTACGAGCAGTACTTC
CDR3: CASSTSSYEQYF

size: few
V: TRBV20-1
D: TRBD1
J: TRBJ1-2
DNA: TGCAGTGCGAAGGGGGGACAGGCAATTGGCTACACCTTC
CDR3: CSAKGGQAIGYTF

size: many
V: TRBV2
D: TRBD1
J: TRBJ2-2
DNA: TGTGCCAGCATCGGACAGGGAAACACCGGGGAGCTGTTTTTT
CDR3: CASIGQGNTGELFF

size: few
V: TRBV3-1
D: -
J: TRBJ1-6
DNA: TGTGCCAGCAGCCAAGACAGGGTGAATTCACCCCTCCACTTT
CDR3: CASSQDRVNSPLHF

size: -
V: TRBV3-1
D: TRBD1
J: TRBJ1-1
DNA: TGTGCCAGCAGCCAAGCAGTGACAGGGGTCACTGAAGCTTTCTTT
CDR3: CASSQAVTGVTEAFF

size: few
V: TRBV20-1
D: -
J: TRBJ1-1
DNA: TGCAGTGCTAGAGGCCAGGGTTGGGACACTGAAGCTTTCTTT
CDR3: CSARGQGWDTEAFF

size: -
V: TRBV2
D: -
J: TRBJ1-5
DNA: TGTGCCAGCAGTGCGGGGACATCACCCGAAAATCAGCCCCAGCATTTT
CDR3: CASSAGTSPENQPQHF

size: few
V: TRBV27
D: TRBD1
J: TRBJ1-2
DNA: TGTGCCAGCAGTCAGCGGACAGGGAATGGCTACACCTTC
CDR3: CASSQRTGNGYTF

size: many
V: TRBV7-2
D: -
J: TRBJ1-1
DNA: TGTGCCAGCAGCTTCCGGGCTGGGAACACTGAAGCTTTCTTT
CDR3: CASSFRAGNTEAFF

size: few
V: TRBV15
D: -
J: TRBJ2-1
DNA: TGTGCCACCAGCAGAGGGTACAATGAGCAGTTCTTC
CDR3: CATSRGYNEQFF

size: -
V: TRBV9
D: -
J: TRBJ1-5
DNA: TGTGCCAGCAGCGTAGAGGAGGGAAGACAGCCCCAGCATTTT
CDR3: CASSVEEGRQPQHF

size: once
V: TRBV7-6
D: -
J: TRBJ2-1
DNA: TGTGCCAGCAGCTTATCCCCTGGCTCCTACAATGTGCAGTTCTTC
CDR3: CASSLSPGSYNVQFF

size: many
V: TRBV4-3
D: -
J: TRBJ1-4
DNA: TGCGCCAGCAGCCAAGAGCTCAGAAGGGAGAACGAAAAACTGTTTTTT
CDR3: CASSQELRRENEKLFF

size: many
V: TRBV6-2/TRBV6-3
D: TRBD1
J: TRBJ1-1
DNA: TGTGCCAGCAGTACCGGGGACAGGGTGAATGAAGCTTTCTTT
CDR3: CASSTGDRVNEAFF

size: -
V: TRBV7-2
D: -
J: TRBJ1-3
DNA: TGTGCCAGCAGCTTACGTGCCGTAAGAACTGGAAACACCGTATATTTT
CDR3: CASSLRAVRTGNTVYF

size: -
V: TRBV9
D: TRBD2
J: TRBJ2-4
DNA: TGTGCCAGCAGCCCCGATCCGGGGGGATGGGGAAACATTCAGTACTTC
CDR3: CASSPDPGGWGNIQYF

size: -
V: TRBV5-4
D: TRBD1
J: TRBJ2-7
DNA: TGTGCCAGCAGTCCCATCTCCGGACAGGGATACCACGAGCAGTACTTC
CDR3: CASSPISGQGYHEQYF

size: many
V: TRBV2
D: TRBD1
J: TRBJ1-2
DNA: TGTGCCAGCAGTGTGGGCCAGGGGGTTGGCTACACCTTC
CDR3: CASSVGQGVGYTF

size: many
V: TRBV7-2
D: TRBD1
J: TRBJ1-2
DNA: TGTGCCAGCAGGGAGACAGGGAGAGGCTACACCTTC
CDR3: CASRETGRGYTF

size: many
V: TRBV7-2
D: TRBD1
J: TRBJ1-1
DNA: TGTGCCAGCAGCTTAGGAGGGACAGGGCCGGTGAACACTGAAGCTTTCTTT
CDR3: CASSLGGTGPVNTEAFF

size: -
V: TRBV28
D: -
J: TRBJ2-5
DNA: TGTGCCAGCGCGACAGTGGCCCAAGAGACCCAGTACTTC
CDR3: CASATVAQETQYF

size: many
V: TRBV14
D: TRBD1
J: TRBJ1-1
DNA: TGTGCCAGCAGCCAAATGGGACAGGGGTTTAGCTACCCTGAAGCTTTCTTT
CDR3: CASSQMGQGFSYPEAFF

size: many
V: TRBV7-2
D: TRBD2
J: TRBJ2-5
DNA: TGTGCCAGCAGCTTCGGGACTAGCGGGGGGAACAGGGCGACCCAGTACTTC
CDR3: CASSFGTSGGNRATQYF

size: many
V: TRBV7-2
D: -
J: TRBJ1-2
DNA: TGTGCCAGCAGCAACGCACCTGGCAACTATGGCTACACCTTC
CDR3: CASSNAPGNYGYTF

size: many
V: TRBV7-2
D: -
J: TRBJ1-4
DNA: TGTGCCAGCAGCTTGGGATGGGCGAATGAAAAACTGTTTTTT
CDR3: CASSLGWANEKLFF

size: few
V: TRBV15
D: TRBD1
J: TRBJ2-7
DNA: TGTGCCACCAGCAGAGCCCAGGGGGTGGATCGGCAGTACTTC
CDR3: CATSRAQGVDRQYF

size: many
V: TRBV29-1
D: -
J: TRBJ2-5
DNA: TGCAGCGTTGGGCGGCCTCAAGAGACCCAGTACTTC
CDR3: CSVGRPQETQYF

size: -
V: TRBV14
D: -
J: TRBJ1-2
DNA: TGTGCCAGCAGCCGATTGACGCGCGCTGACTATGGCTACACCTTC
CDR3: CASSRLTRADYGYTF

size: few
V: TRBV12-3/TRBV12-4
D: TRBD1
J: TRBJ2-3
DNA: TGTGCCAGCAGTTCGACAGGGGCAGATACGCAGTATTTT
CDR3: CASSSTGADTQYF

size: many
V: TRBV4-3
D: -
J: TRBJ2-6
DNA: TGCGCCAGCAGCCCCCTTCTAGGGGCCAACGTCCTGACTTTC
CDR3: CASSPLLGANVLTF

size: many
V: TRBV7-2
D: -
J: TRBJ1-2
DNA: TGTGCCAGCAGACGGGACCGAGGGGGCTATGGCTACACCTTC
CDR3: CASRRDRGGYGYTF

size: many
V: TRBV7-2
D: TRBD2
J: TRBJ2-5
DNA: TGTGCCAGCAGCTTAGCCCGGACTAGCGGGGGCCGAGAAGAGACCCAGTACTTC
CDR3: CASSLARTSGGREETQYF

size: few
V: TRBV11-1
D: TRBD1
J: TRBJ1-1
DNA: TGTGCCAGCAGCTTACCCCAGGGGGAGAACACTGAAGCTTTCTTT
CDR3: CASSLPQGENTEAFF

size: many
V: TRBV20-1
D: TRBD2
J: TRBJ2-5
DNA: TGCAGTGCCCACAACCCGGGACTAGCGGGGGGGCGGCAAGAGACCCAGTACTTC
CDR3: CSAHNPGLAGGRQETQYF

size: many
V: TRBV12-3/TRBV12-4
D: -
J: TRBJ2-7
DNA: TGTGCCAGCAGTTTAGTTTCTGGGAGATACGAGCAGTACTTC
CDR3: CASSLVSGRYEQYF

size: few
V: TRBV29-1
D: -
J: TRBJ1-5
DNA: TGCAGCGTTAGGCAGGGCAATCAGCCCCAGCATTTT
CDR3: CSVRQGNQPQHF

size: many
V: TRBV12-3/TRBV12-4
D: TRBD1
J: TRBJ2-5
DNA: TGTGCCAGCGGACAGGACTGGGAGACCCAGTACTTC
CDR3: CASGQDWETQYF

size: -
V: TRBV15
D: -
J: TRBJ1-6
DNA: TGTGCCACCAGCAGGAGCTCTCGGGGGGATTCACCCCTCCACTTT
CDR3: CATSRSSRGDSPLHF

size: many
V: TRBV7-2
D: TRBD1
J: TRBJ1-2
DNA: TGTGCCAGCAGCTTGCAGACAGGGGGTAGCTATGGCTACACCTTC
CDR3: CASSLQTGGSYGYTF

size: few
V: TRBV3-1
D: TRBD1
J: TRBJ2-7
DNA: TGTGCCAGCAGCCAATCGGGACAGGAGACCTACGAGCAGTACTTC
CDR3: CASSQSGQETYEQYF

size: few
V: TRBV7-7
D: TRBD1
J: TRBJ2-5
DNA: TGTGCTAGCAGCTTAGCCGGGACAGGGGACCAAGAGACCCAGTACTTC
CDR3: CASSLAGTGDQETQYF

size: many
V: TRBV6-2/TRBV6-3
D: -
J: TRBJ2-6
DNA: TGTGCCAGCACTAGAAACATTAGGACAGATGGGGCCAACGTCCTGACTTTC
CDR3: CASTRNIRTDGANVLTF

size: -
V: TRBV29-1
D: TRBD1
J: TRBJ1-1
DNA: TGCAGCGTGTCGAAGACAGGGAGCACTGAAGCTTTCTTT
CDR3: CSVSKTGSTEAFF

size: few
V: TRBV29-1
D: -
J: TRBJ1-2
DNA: TGCAGCGCCCCGACGGCGTATGGCTACACCTTC
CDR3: CSAPTAYGYTF

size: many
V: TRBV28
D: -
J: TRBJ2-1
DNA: TGTGCCAGCGCCTCGGCCAGTGAGCAGTTCTTC
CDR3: CASASASEQFF

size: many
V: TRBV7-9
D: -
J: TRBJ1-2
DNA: TGTGCCAGCAGCTTAGTAACGGGGTATGGCTACACCTTC
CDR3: CASSLVTGYGYTF

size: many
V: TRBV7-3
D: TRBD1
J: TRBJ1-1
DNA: TGTGCCAGCAGCTTAGGACAGGTTATTGGGACTGAAGCTTTCTTT
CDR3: CASSLGQVIGTEAFF

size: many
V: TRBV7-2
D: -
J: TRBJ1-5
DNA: TGTGCCAGCAGCTTAGAGGGCCCTGGTGGTGGCAATCAGCCCCAGCATTTT
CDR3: CASSLEGPGGGNQPQHF

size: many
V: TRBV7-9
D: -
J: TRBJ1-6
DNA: TGTGCCAGCAGCTACGACAGCAGTAATTCACCCCTCCACTTT
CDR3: CASSYDSSNSPLHF

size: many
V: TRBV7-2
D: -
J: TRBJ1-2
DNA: TGTGCCAGCAGCTTGACGATATGGCAGGGCTATGGCTACACCTTC
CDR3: CASSLTIWQGYGYTF

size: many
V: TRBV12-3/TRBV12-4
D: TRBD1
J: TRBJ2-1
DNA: TGTGCCAGCAGTTTTGTAGGACAGGCAAACAATGAGCAGTTCTTC
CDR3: CASSFVGQANNEQFF

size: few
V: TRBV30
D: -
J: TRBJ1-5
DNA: TGTGCCTGGAGCGTATCTATTGCTCAGCCCCAGCATTTT
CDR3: CAWSVSIAQPQHF

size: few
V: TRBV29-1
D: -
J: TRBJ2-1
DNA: TGCAGCGTTGATATTCGGGGTGGCTACAATGAGCAGTTCTTC
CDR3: CSVDIRGGYNEQFF

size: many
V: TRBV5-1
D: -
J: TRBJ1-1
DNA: TGTGCCAGCAGCCGGACGGGGAACACTGAAGCTTTCTTT
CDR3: CASSRTGNTEAFF

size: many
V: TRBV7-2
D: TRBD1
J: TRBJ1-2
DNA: TGTGCCAGCAGCTTAGTGGGGGACAGGCAACATGGCTACACCTTC
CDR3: CASSLVGDRQHGYTF

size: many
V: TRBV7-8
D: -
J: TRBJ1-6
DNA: TGTGCCAGCAGCTTAGTCGGGAATTCACCCCTCCACTTT
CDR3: CASSLVGNSPLHF

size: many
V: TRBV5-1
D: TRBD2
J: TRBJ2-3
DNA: TGCGCCAGCAGCTTGGCCTCAGCGGGGGTCACAGATACGCAGTATTTT
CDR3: CASSLASAGVTDTQYF

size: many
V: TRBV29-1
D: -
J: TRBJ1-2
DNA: TGCAGCGTTGATATCGCGGACCGAATTAACTATGGCTACACCTTC
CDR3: CSVDIADRINYGYTF